Below, 29 T cell receptor beta chains from the same sample are listed, as sequenced in a study of neurological immune-mediated disorders. From the 5' RACE reads, TCRdb called clonotypes with MiXCR, one entry per CDR3 protein. Here the sample spans tens of thousands of distinct CDR3 sequences, 10% to 15% being singletons. Sample: PBMCs. The receptor set was obtained from a woman in her fifties or sixties with HTLV-1-associated myelopathy (HAM/TSP).

This clonotype was recorded many times. This chain joins TRBV20-1 and TRBJ2-3; D gene ambiguous. CDR3 length equals 15 residues. Germline CDR1 DFQATT, CDR2 SNEGSKA (reference sequence). V gave up 3 bases and J gave up 1 base, with 14 bases separating them. CDR3 sequence reads: CSASVLKGRTDTQYF. In DNA form, the CDR3 reads TGCAGTGCTAGCGTCCTGAAGGGCCGCACAGATACGCAGTATTTT.

This clonotype was recorded at least ten times. This chain uses TRBV5-1 with TRBJ2-3; the match to TRBD1 covers 8 bases. The germline gives CDR1 SGHRS, CDR2 YFSETQ. V gave up 4 bases and J gave up 0 bases; unmatched junction bases: 10. The CDR3 runs to 17 residues. The CDR3, as DNA: TGCGCCAGCAGCCCGACGACAGGGGATACGAGCACAGATACGCAGTATTTT. Protein product: CASSPTTGDTSTDTQYF. Full variable domain (remainder filled in from reference TRBV5-1 and TRBJ2-3): KAGVTQTPRYLIKTRGQQVTLSCSPISGHRSVSWYQQTPGQGLQFLFEYFSETQRNKGNFPGRFSGRQFSNSRSEMNVSTLELGDSALYLCASSPTTGDTSTDTQYFGPGTRLTVL.

The V and J genes are TRBV18 and TRBJ1-5, with D unresolved. Germline CDR1 is KGHSH and CDR2 is LQKENI. V lost 0 bases, J lost 7 bases, and 13 bases lay in between. The CDR3 totals 15 residues. CDR3 nucleotides: TGTGCCAGCTCACCACCTTCCGCTTCGGGGCAGCCCCAGCATTTT. Its protein product is CASSPPSASGQPQHF.

In this sample, this clonotype is medium-sized. The J gene is TRBJ2-7, the V gene TRBV12-3 or TRBV12-4, with D possibly matching TRBD2 (5 bases). V was pared by 6 bases and J by 0 bases, with 6 bases between. The CDR3 is made up of 12 amino acids. CDR3 bases: TGTGCCAGCAGCGGGGACTCCTACGAGCAGTACTTC. This codes for CASSGDSYEQYF.

This clonotype was counted at least ten times. The V call is TRBV3-1, the J call TRBJ1-2; a possible D gene is TRBD1 (6 bases). This CDR3 has 14 amino acids. Germline V gene sequence: CDR1 LGHDT, CDR2 YNNKEL (reference sequence). V gave up 0 bases and J gave up 7 bases, with 12 bases separating them. The CDR3 DNA reads TGTGCCAGCAGCCAAGATCAGGGGCGGAGTGGCTACACCTTC. It is translated as CASSQDQGRSGYTF.

This clonotype occurred many times. The CDR3 region is CASNPRGTGSDTQYF. In DNA, the CDR3 is TGTGCCAGCAATCCCAGGGGGACAGGTTCAGATACGCAGTATTTT. The V gene is TRBV6-1, the J gene TRBJ2-3; 8 nucleotides match TRBD1. Per germline, CDR1 MNHNS and CDR2 SASEGT. Germline trimming cut 7 bases from V and 4 bases from J; bases unmatched to any gene: 10. The CDR3 is made up of 15 amino acids.

In its sample, this clonotype ranks as medium-sized (0.01 to 0.1%). This sequence joins TRBV20-1 and TRBJ1-6; no definite D call. The CDR3 runs 14 residues. Trimming took off 6 bases at V and 0 bases at J, with 9 bases between the two ends. Germline V lookup: CDR1 DFQATT, CDR2 SNEGSKA (reference sequence). The CDR3 nucleotides read TGCAGTGCCCGTATGAGCTCCTATAATTCACCCCTCCACTTT. It yields the protein CSARMSSYNSPLHF.

This clonotype was recorded many times. This chain joins TRBV20-1 and TRBJ2-3, with D tentatively TRBD1 (5 bases). The germline V and J ends were trimmed by 4 bases and 3 bases, with 14 bases remaining between them. The germline CDR1 and CDR2 sequences are DFQATT and SNEGSKA (reference sequence). The CDR3 totals 14 residues. The CDR3 region is CSAKGDSQTDTQYF. CDR3 bases: TGCAGTGCTAAAGGGGATAGCCAGACAGATACGCAGTATTTT.

This clonotype was seen repeatedly, ten times or more. The rearrangement links TRBV29-1 to TRBJ1-2; D is unresolved. Per germline, CDR1 SQVTM and CDR2 ANQGSEA. The CDR3 totals 12 residues. Trimming shortened V by 3 bases and J by 1 base, and 6 bases separated the two germline ends. CDR3 DNA: TGCAGCGTTGACCAGAATAACTATGGCTACACCTTC. Translation gives CSVDQNNYGYTF. Full variable domain (outside the CDR3, taken from reference TRBV29-1 and TRBJ1-2): SAVISQKPSRDICQRGTSLTIQCQVDSQVTMMFWYRQQPGQSLTLIATANQGSEATYESGFVIDKFPISRPNLTFSTLTVSNMSPEDSSIYLCSVDQNNYGYTFGSGTRLTVV.

Ten or more counts support this clonotype. The CDR3 DNA is TGTGCCAGCAGCCAAGGGTCGGACAGCCGCCTAGATACGCAGTATTTT. Encoded protein: CASSQGSDSRLDTQYF. J is TRBJ2-3 and V is TRBV4-2; possible D gene TRBD1, 6 bases. The V end was cut by 1 base, the J end by 5 bases, with 16 bases between. This CDR3 is built from 16 residues. CDR1 and CDR2 from the germline V gene are LGHNA and YNFKEQ.

J is TRBJ1-1 and V is TRBV7-9; 7 bases agree with TRBD1. The CDR3 is 15 residues long. Per the germline V gene, CDR1 is SEHNR and CDR2 is FQNEAQ (reference sequence). V was pared by 4 bases and J by 3 bases, with 8 bases of the junction left unmatched. This chain's CDR3 is CASSSRQGRDTEAFF. The CDR3 DNA is TGTGCCAGCAGCTCCCGACAGGGTCGGGACACTGAAGCTTTCTTT.

This clonotype has a handful of counts. The gene calls are TRBV12-3 or TRBV12-4 and TRBJ2-1; 12 nucleotides match TRBD2. The CDR3 is 15 residues long. The V segment lost 3 bases and the J segment 6 bases; nucleotides outside the gene matches: 3. The CDR3 coding sequence is TGTGCCAGCAGTTTTCGACTAGCGGGAGCCAATGAGCAGTTCTTC. Protein: CASSFRLAGANEQFF.

For this clonotype: Relative to the germline gene, one junction end is altered; a read error may explain this. The V call is TRBV7-2, the J call TRBJ2-3, with a possible D match to TRBD2 (7 bases). The germline gives CDR1 SGHTA, CDR2 FQGNSA. CDR3 length: 17 amino acids. CDR3 bases: TGTGCCAACAGCGGCCTGGAGGCGGGGGCTAGCACAGATACGCAGTATTTT. Amino acids: CANSGLEAGASTDTQYF.

The chain has TRBV13 and TRBJ2-7, with TRBD2 identical over 12 bases. This CDR3 spans 16 amino acids. The ends lost 3 bases at V and 7 bases at J; junction bases unmatched: 10. Per the germline V gene, CDR1 is PRHDT and CDR2 is FYEKMQ (reference sequence). CDR3 nucleotide sequence: TGTGCCAGCAGCTTGGGACTAGCGGGTTACCGCCGGGAGCAGTACTTC. Translated, it gives CASSLGLAGYRREQYF.

This clonotype was recorded at least ten times. This rearrangement joins TRBV7-2 to TRBJ2-3; no clear D gene. The germline V and J ends were trimmed by 2 bases and 3 bases, with 6 bases remaining between them. This CDR3 comprises 13 residues. Germline assignment: CDR1 SGHTA and CDR2 FQGNSA. The CDR3 loop is CASSLPGTDTQYF. The CDR3 region has the DNA TGTGCCAGCAGCTTACCTGGTACAGATACGCAGTATTTT.

At least ten counts were recorded for this clonotype. V is TRBV7-6 and J is TRBJ2-3, with 11 bases identical to TRBD1. The CDR3 is 16 amino acids. The trim removed 0 bases at V and 1 base at J, leaving 0 bases unmatched. CDR1 and CDR2 (germline): SGHVS, FNYEAQ. The CDR3 spells CASSLAGQGGTDTQYF. For the CDR3, the DNA is TGTGCCAGCAGCTTAGCGGGACAGGGGGGCACAGATACGCAGTATTTT.

This clonotype was seen ten or more times. The V gene is TRBV6-6, the J gene TRBJ1-2; TRBD1 might be the D (6 bases). The CDR3 extends over 14 amino acids. CDR1 and CDR2 (germline): MNHNY, SVGAGI (reference sequence). The V end was cut by 2 bases, the J end by 8 bases, with 15 bases between. CDR3 in amino acids: CASSYPSGAGGYTF. CDR3 nucleotide sequence: TGTGCCAGCAGTTACCCGTCGGGGGCAGGGGGCTACACCTTC.

The rearrangement uses TRBV5-1 and TRBJ2-7; 8 bases fit TRBD1. Germline V gene sequence: CDR1 SGHRS, CDR2 YFSETQ. This CDR3 region has 15 residues. Losses at the gene ends were 4 bases for V and 2 bases for J; bases not matched to a gene: 8. The CDR3 reads CASSRGTGGAYEQYF. CDR3 in DNA: TGCGCCAGCAGCCGGGGGACAGGAGGAGCCTACGAGCAGTACTTC. The full variable domain, in which reference TRBV5-1 and TRBJ2-7 provide the parts outside the CDR3, is KAGVTQTPRYLIKTRGQQVTLSCSPISGHRSVSWYQQTPGQGLQFLFEYFSETQRNKGNFPGRFSGRQFSNSRSEMNVSTLELGDSALYLCASSRGTGGAYEQYFGPGTRLTVT.

This chain uses TRBV6-1 with TRBJ1-5, with D uncertain. The germline V gene has CDR1 MNHNS and CDR2 SASEGT. There are 15 residues in the CDR3. V was cut by 5 bases and J by 3 bases, with 14 bases left in between. The CDR3 is CASSSTRPFNQPQHF. For the CDR3, the DNA is TGTGCCAGCAGTTCCACCCGGCCCTTCAATCAGCCCCAGCATTTT.

This clonotype was recorded at least ten times. This chain connects TRBV18 to TRBJ2-3; possibly TRBD2 for D (6 bases). This CDR3 is 15 amino acids long. Trimming stripped 2 bases from V and 2 bases from J, with 11 bases between. Germline V CDR1 and CDR2: KGHSH, LQKENI. CDR3 coding DNA: TGTGCCAGCTCACCAGGGGACTTTGTCACAGATACGCAGTATTTT. It is translated as CASSPGDFVTDTQYF.

In this sample, this clonotype turned up many times. This sequence joins TRBV7-9 and TRBJ2-1; 13 bases align to TRBD2. This CDR3 comprises 21 residues. The V and J ends lost 4 bases and 1 base, in that order; junction bases with no gene match: 16. From germline, CDR1 is SEHNR and CDR2 FQNEAQ (reference sequence). The CDR3 here is CASSSNKLGLAGVRSYNEQFF. The DNA of the CDR3 is TGTGCCAGCAGCTCGAACAAACTCGGACTAGCGGGAGTTAGGTCCTACAATGAGCAGTTCTTC.

This clonotype appeared many times. This sequence joins TRBV20-1 and TRBJ2-3; a weak D match, TRBD2 (6 bases). Germline V CDR1 and CDR2: DFQATT, SNEGSKA (reference sequence). The CDR3 has 18 amino acids. Trimming removed 1 base at V and 5 bases at J, with 25 bases between. The CDR3 here is CSARAGLVQEGFIDTQYF. The DNA of the CDR3 is TGCAGTGCTAGAGCGGGGCTAGTCCAGGAGGGTTTCATAGATACGCAGTATTTT.

This clonotype was detected many times. J is TRBJ2-7 and V is TRBV7-2, with 14 bases lining up with TRBD2. Unmatched junction bases numbered 7, after V lost 5 bases and J lost 10 bases. Germline values: CDR1 SGHTA, CDR2 FQGNSA. CDR3 size: 14 residues. The chain's CDR3 is CASSTRLAGGPQYF. CDR3 nucleotide sequence: TGTGCCAGCAGCACCAGACTAGCGGGAGGGCCACAGTACTTC.

In this sample, this clonotype turned up many times. The chain combines TRBV20-1 with TRBJ2-5, with a possible D match to TRBD1 (5 bases). V gave up 4 bases and J gave up 4 bases, with 16 bases separating them. The CDR3 consists of 14 residues. Germline V lookup: CDR1 DFQATT, CDR2 SNEGSKA (reference sequence). The DNA of the CDR3 is TGCAGTGCTACGGGTAGGGGTGGCGGAGAGACCCAGTACTTC. This sequence encodes CSATGRGGGETQYF.

This clonotype appeared many times. The genes are TRBV20-1 and TRBJ1-1; D is unresolved. Germline V lookup: CDR1 DFQATT, CDR2 SNEGSKA (reference sequence). Trimming pared 4 bases from V and 5 bases from J, leaving 17 bases between. The CDR3 sequence is 14 residues long. The CDR3 nucleotides read TGCAGTGCTATGCGACAAGGTACTCTTACTGAAGCTTTCTTT. Its translation: CSAMRQGTLTEAFF.

The sample holds many counts of this clonotype. The rearrangement links TRBV5-1 to TRBJ1-1; the D gene is possibly TRBD1 (5 bases). V shed 0 bases and J shed 2 bases, with 14 bases lying between them. The V gene's germline CDR1 is SGHRS and CDR2 YFSETQ. The CDR3 totals 16 residues. This CDR3 is CASSLEGVTANTEAFF. CDR3 coding DNA: TGCGCCAGCAGCTTGGAGGGCGTGACAGCTAACACTGAAGCTTTCTTT.

J is TRBJ1-3 and V is TRBV7-8; 8 bases are shared with TRBD1. The CDR3 consists of 17 residues. Per the germline V gene, CDR1 is SGHVS and CDR2 is FQNEAQ. V shed 0 bases and J 1 base; nucleotides not matched to a gene: 5. CDR3: CASSLAVDRASGNTIYF. The CDR3 DNA sequence: TGTGCCAGCAGCTTAGCGGTGGACAGGGCGTCTGGAAACACCATATATTTT. The full variable domain, with the rest looked up from reference TRBV7-8 and TRBJ1-3, is GAGVSQSPRYKVAKRGQDVALRCDPISGHVSLFWYQQALGQGPEFLTYFQNEAQLDKSGLPSDRFFAERPEGSVSTLKIQRTQQEDSAVYLCASSLAVDRASGNTIYFGEGSWLTVV.

This clonotype was counted many times. In DNA, the CDR3 is TGTGCCAGCAGCCCGGGGACTCCGCCCAACGAGCAGTACTTC. Protein sequence: CASSPGTPPNEQYF. This rearrangement joins TRBV7-2 to TRBJ2-7; perhaps TRBD2 as D (6 bases). Germline loops: CDR1 SGHTA, CDR2 FQGNSA. The CDR3 consists of 14 residues. The V and J ends lost 5 bases and 5 bases respectively, with 16 bases between them. Combining the CDR3 with reference TRBV7-2 and TRBJ2-7 gives the whole variable domain GAGVSQSPSNKVTEKGKDVELRCDPISGHTALYWYRQSLGQGLEFLIYFQGNSAPDKSGLPSDRFSAERTGGSVSTLTIQRTQQEDSAVYLCASSPGTPPNEQYFGPGTRLTVT.

The V and J genes are TRBV24-1 and TRBJ1-1, with TRBD1 matching 9 bases. Germline V gene lookup returns CDR1 KGHDR and CDR2 SFDVKD. The CDR3 has 16 amino acids. The trim removed 3 bases at V and 2 bases at J, leaving 6 bases unmatched. CDR3 protein: CATSDTTGGSNTEAFF. CDR3 DNA sequence: TGTGCCACCAGTGATACGACAGGGGGTTCAAACACTGAAGCTTTCTTT.